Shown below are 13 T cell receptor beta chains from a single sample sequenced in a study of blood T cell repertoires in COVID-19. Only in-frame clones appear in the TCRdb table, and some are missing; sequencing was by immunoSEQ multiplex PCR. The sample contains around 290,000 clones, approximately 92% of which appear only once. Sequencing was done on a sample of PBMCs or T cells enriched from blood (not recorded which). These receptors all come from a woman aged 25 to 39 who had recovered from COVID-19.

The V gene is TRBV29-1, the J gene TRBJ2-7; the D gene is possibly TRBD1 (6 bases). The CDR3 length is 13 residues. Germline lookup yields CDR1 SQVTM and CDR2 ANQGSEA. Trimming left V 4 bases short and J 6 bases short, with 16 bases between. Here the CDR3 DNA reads TGCAGCGTTGTAATGGTGGGGGCGGGCGAGCAGTACTTC. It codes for CSVVMVGAGEQYF.

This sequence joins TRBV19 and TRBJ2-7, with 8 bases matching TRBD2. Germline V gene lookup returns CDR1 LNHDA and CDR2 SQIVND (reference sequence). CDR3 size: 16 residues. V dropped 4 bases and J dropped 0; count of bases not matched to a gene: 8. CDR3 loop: CASSTQSGRPSYEQYF. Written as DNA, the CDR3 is TGTGCCAGTAGTACGCAAAGCGGGAGACCCTCCTACGAGCAGTACTTC.

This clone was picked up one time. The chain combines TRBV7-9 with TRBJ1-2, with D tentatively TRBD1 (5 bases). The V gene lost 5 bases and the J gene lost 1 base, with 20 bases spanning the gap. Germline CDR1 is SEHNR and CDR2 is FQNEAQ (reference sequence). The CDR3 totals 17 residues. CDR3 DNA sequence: TGTGCCAGCAGCCCTAATTCACGACAGAATATTAACTATGGCTACACCTTC. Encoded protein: CASSPNSRQNINYGYTF.

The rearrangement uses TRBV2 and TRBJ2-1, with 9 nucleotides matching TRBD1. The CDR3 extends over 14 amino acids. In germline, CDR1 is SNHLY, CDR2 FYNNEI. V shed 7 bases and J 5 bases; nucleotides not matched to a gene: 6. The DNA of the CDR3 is TGTGCCAGCATCCCGGGACAGGGTAACAATGAGCAGTTCTTC. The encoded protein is CASIPGQGNNEQFF.

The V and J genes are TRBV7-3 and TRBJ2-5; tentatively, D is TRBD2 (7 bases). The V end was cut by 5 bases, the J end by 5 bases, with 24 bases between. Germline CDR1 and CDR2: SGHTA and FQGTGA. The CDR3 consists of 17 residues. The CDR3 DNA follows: TGTGCCAGCAGCCTATTTGCGCGCGGCAGGGGAGGGGAGACCCAGTACTTC. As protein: CASSLFARGRGGETQYF.

This chain's CDR3 is CASRGGTGSNQPQHF. CDR3 bases: TGTGCCAGCCGGGGGGGGACAGGGAGCAATCAGCCCCAGCATTTT. V usage is TRBV6-6 and J usage is TRBJ1-5; 9 positions match TRBD1. J was trimmed by 1 base and V by 8 bases; bases with no gene match: 6. Germline V gene data show CDR1 as MNHNY and CDR2 as SVGAGI (reference sequence). The CDR3 spans 15 residues.

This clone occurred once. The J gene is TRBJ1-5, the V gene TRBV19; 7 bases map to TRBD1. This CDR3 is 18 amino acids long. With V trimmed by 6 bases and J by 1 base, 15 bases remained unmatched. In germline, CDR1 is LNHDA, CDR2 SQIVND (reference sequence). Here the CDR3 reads CASSPHPTTGSSNQPQHF. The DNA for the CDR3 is TGTGCCAGTAGCCCCCACCCCACGACAGGGTCCAGCAATCAGCCCCAGCATTTT.

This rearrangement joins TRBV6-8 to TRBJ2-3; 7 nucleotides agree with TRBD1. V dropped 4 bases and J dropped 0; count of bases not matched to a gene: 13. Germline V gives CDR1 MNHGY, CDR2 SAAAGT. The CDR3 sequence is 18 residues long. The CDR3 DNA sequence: TGTGCCAGCAGTTTTAGAAGACAGGGTTCCTTTAGCACAGATACGCAGTATTTT. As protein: CASSFRRQGSFSTDTQYF.

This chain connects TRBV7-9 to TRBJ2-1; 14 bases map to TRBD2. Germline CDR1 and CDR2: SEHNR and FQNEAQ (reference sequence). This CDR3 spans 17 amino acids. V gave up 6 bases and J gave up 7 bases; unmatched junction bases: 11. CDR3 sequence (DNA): TGTGCCAGCAGTTTGAACCTAGGACTAGCGGGAGGTAATGAGCAGTTCTTC. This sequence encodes CASSLNLGLAGGNEQFF. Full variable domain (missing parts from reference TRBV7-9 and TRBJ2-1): DTGVSQNPRHKITKRGQNVTFRCDPISEHNRLYWYRQTLGQGPEFLTYFQNEAQLEKSRLLSDRFSAERPKGSFSTLEIQRTEQGDSAMYLCASSLNLGLAGGNEQFFGPGTRLTVL.

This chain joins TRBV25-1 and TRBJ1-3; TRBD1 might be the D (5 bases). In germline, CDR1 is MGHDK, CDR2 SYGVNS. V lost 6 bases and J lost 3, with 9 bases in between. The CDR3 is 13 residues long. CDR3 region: CASSRGNGNTIYF. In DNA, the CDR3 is TGTGCCAGCAGCCGGGGGAATGGAAACACCATATATTTT. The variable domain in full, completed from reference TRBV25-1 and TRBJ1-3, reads EADIYQTPRYLVIGTGKKITLECSQTMGHDKMYWYQQDPGMELHLIHYSYGVNSTEKGDLSSESTVSRIRTEHFPLTLESARPSHTSQYLCASSRGNGNTIYFGEGSWLTVV.

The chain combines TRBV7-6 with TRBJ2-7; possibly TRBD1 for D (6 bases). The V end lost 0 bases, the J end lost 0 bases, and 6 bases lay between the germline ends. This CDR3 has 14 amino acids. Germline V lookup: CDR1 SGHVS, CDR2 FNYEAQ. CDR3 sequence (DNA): TGTGCCAGCAGCTTAGCGGACAGCTCCTACGAGCAGTACTTC. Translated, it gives CASSLADSSYEQYF.

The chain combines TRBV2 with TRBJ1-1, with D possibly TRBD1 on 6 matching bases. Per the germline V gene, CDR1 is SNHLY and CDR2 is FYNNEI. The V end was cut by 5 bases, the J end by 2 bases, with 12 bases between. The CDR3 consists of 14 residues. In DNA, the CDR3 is TGTGCCAGCAGTCCCGACAGGTCCAACACTGAAGCTTTCTTT. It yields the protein CASSPDRSNTEAFF.

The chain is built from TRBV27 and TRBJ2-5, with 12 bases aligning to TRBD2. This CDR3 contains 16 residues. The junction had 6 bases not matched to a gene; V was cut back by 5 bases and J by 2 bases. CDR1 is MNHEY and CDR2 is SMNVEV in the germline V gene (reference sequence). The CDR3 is CASSPKTSGGQETQYF. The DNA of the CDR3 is TGTGCCAGCAGTCCCAAGACTAGCGGGGGACAAGAGACCCAGTACTTC.